A selection of T cell receptor beta chains follows, all from one sample in a study of cytomegalovirus exposure and HLA in healthy donors. Repertoires were generated with immunoSEQ multiplex PCR, while TCRdb's copy carries only in-frame clones and drops some. The table lists 170,000 or so clones, roughly 78% of them singletons. Sequencing was carried out using PBMCs. The receptors were gathered from a woman aged 45 to 65 in good health and CMV-seropositive. The conserved cysteine and the conserved F or W are not part of the CDR3 here.

J	V	CDR3
TRBJ2-7	TRBV5-4	ARRQGGTYEQY
TRBJ1-6	TRBV7-2	ASSVGSPLH
TRBJ2-1	TRBV7-3	ASSLFRRSSYNEQF
TRBJ1-5	TRBV4-1	ASSLLHRQEKGRQPQH
TRBJ1-4	TRBV29-1	SVETGPNEKLF
TRBJ2-3	TRBV19	ASSTGFGTDTQY
TRBJ2-3	TRBV11-3	ASSWSGIRTADTQY
TRBJ1-1	TRBV14	ASSLRHPRPAF
TRBJ1-2	TRBV28	ASSDLQGDYGYT
TRBJ1-2	TRBV28	ASSLAPTGNT
TRBJ1-1	TRBV4-2	ASSQDSETEAF
TRBJ1-2	TRBV5-8	ASSLAYGYT
TRBJ1-6	TRBV25-1	ASSSGTPNSPLH
TRBJ2-6	TRBV5-4	ASSSLSSGANVLT
TRBJ2-1	TRBV2	ASSPVVSYNEQF
TRBJ2-1	TRBV5-4	ASSPRGESRGF
TRBJ2-1	TRBV4-3	ASSQDSWESRGEQF
TRBJ1-1	TRBV6-6	ASSGGARLNTEAF
TRBJ2-7	TRBV27	ASRTTRTSWWSEQY
TRBJ2-7	TRBV7-9	SSSLGVRAGVHEQY
TRBJ1-1	TRBV28	ASSFIGQGLMNTEAF
TRBJ2-3	TRBV5-1	ASKPSGRARDTQY
TRBJ2-7	TRBV28	ASGERGGPPSEQY
TRBJ1-2	TRBV6-1	ASEGQGNYGYT
TRBJ2-2	TRBV19	ASNRGPTGELF
TRBJ1-1	TRBV18	ASSRQGNTEAF
TRBJ2-5	TRBV5-1	ASSLGHRGQETQY
TRBJ1-1	TRBV28	ASRSPGEAGANTEAF
TRBJ1-2	TRBV6-5	ASSYIMRDWRGGYT
TRBJ1-2	TRBV30	AWSVRTGFVGGYT
TRBJ1-1	TRBV27	ASRDRARTEAF
TRBJ1-1	TRBV6-4	ASSTAPHTEAF
TRBJ1-5	TRBV7-9	ASSSLGQGTRPQH
TRBJ2-3	TRBV4-3	ASSQRDRGNTQY
TRBJ1-1	TRBV10-3	AINDGVTVNTEAF
TRBJ1-6	TRBV2	ASSDRTYNSPLH
TRBJ2-5	TRBV7-7	ASSRGASGGHETQY
TRBJ1-3	TRBV28	ASSFTDSRVGNTIY
TRBJ2-5	TRBV6-5	ASSSGGAGETQY
TRBJ2-5	TRBV4-3	ASSSKQGVGTQY
TRBJ1-5	TRBV5-6	ASSSGGNQPQH
TRBJ2-7	TRBV9	ASSATGTGGGEQY
TRBJ1-1	TRBV4-3	ASSQDPGNTEAF
TRBJ2-7	TRBV27	ASIGGLTYEQY
TRBJ1-1	TRBV6-5	ASWRGMAVNTEAF
TRBJ1-2	TRBV7-3	ASSLNSNYGYT
TRBJ1-6	TRBV7-2	ASSLYGQGVEALH
TRBJ2-1	TRBV7-3	ASSLTGDLMNEQF
TRBJ1-2	TRBV14	ASSRQGTGYGYT
TRBJ2-3	TRBV29-1	SVLGTSASTDTQY